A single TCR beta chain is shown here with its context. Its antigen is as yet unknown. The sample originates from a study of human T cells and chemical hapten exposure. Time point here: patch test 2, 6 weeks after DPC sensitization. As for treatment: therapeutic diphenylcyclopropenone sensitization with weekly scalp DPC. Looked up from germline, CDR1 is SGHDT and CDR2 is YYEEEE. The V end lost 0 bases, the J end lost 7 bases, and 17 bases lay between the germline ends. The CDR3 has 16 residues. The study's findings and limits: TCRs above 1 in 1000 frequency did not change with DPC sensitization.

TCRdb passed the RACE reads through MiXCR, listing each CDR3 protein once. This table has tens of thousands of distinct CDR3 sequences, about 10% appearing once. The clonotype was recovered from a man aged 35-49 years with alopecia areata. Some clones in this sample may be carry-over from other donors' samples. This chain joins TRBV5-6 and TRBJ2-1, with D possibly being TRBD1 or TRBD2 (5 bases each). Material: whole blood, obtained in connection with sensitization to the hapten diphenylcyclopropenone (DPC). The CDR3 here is CASSLAYGTDLNEQFF. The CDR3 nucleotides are TGTGCCAGCAGCTTGGCCTACGGGACGGATCTTAATGAGCAGTTCTTC.